A single sample is the source of the 27 T cell receptor beta chains below, sequenced in a study of patients and donors after allogeneic stem cell transplantation. One entry per CDR3 protein, called by TCRdb with MiXCR from the RT-PCR reads. Here the sample spans 900,000 to 1,000,000 distinct CDR3 sequences, 18% being singletons. The sequenced sample consisted of blood, either unsorted or a sorted T cell fraction (not recorded which). The receptors were gathered from a human donor who was either an allogeneic HSCT recipient or a stem cell or donor lymphocyte infusion donor (not recorded which). It is not recorded whose cells these are; they may come from a transplant donor.

The chain is built from TRBV21-1 and TRBJ2-1. TRBV21-1 counts as a pseudogene. The length of the CDR3 is 17 residues. CDR3 residues: CASSKRFRSITYNEQFF. Here the CDR3 DNA reads TGTGCCAGCAGCAAAAGGTTCCGGTCAATTACCTACAATGAGCAGTTCTTC.

V and J are TRBV4-1 and TRBJ1-5; D is perhaps TRBD1 (5 bases). The CDR3 sequence is 16 residues long. V lost 4 bases, J lost 7 bases, and 20 bases lay in between. Germline lookup yields CDR1 MGHRA and CDR2 YSYEKL. CDR3: CASSPLPAGGRQPQHF. The CDR3 DNA reads as TGCGCCAGCAGCCCACTCCCGGCGGGGGGTAGGCAGCCCCAGCATTTT.

This clonotype showed up just a few times. The chain carries TRBV6-1 and TRBJ2-7; D not certain. From germline, CDR1 is MNHNS and CDR2 SASEGT. The V and J ends lost 6 bases and 3 bases respectively, with 12 bases between them. CDR3 length: 13 residues. This CDR3 reads CASSPRRNYEQYF. CDR3 nucleotide sequence: TGTGCCAGCAGCCCAAGACGCAACTACGAGCAGTACTTC.

This clonotype was counted only a few times. In DNA form, the CDR3 reads TGTGCCAGCAGCCAAAGCTTGGATACGCAGTATTTT. This gives the protein CASSQSLDTQYF. The V and J genes are TRBV3-1 and TRBJ2-3; D uncertain. V was cut by 2 bases and J by 6 bases, with 6 bases left in between. Looked up from germline, CDR1 is LGHDT and CDR2 is YNNKEL (reference sequence). This CDR3 has 12 residues.

The CDR3 nucleotides read TGCGCCAGCAGCTTGACCGGGACAGGGGTGGAGACCCAGTACTTC. Amino acid sequence: CASSLTGTGVETQYF. The chain has TRBV5-1 and TRBJ2-5; 10 bases align to TRBD1. This CDR3 has 15 residues. Germline V CDR1 and CDR2: SGHRS, YFSETQ. Trimming at V came to 1 base and at J to 5 bases, leaving 5 bases not matched to a gene.

The chain joins TRBV7-3 to TRBJ1-1, with unresolved D. Trimming removed 6 bases at V and 5 bases at J, with 16 bases between. The CDR3 has 14 amino acids. Germline assignment: CDR1 SGHTA and CDR2 FQGTGA. The CDR3 nucleotides are TGTGCCAGCAGACCATTTATATGGGTTACTGAAGCTTTCTTT. Its protein product is CASRPFIWVTEAFF. Full variable domain (outside the CDR3, taken from reference TRBV7-3 and TRBJ1-1): GAGVSQTPSNKVTEKGKYVELRCDPISGHTALYWYRQSLGQGPEFLIYFQGTGAADDSGLPNDRFFAVRPEGSVSTLKIQRTERGDSAVYLCASRPFIWVTEAFFGQGTRLTVV.

CDR3 in amino acids: CASSQGLENTEAFF. DNA of the CDR3: TGTGCCAGCAGCCAAGGACTCGAGAACACTGAAGCTTTCTTT. This chain joins TRBV3-1 and TRBJ1-1; D ambiguous. This CDR3 region has 14 residues. Germline lookup yields CDR1 LGHDT and CDR2 YNNKEL (reference sequence). With 1 base removed from V and 1 base from J, the gap between germline ends came to 7 bases.

This clonotype was observed a handful of times. This sequence joins TRBV6-1 and TRBJ2-5; 7 positions match TRBD1. V was pared by 6 bases and J by 5 bases, with 9 bases of the junction left unmatched. The CDR3 covers 14 residues. Germline V gene data show CDR1 as MNHNS and CDR2 as SASEGT. The CDR3 region has the DNA TGTGCCAGCAGGATAGAGGGACAGCCCGAGACCCAGTACTTC. Amino acids: CASRIEGQPETQYF.

The chain recombines TRBV15 with TRBJ1-4; TRBD1 matches 9 bases. Per germline, CDR1 LNHNV and CDR2 YYDKDF (reference sequence). The CDR3 is made up of 17 amino acids. V lost 7 bases and J lost 3; bases outside the gene matches: 12. The CDR3 protein is CATIGTGTLTANEKLFF. In DNA, the CDR3 is TGTGCCACCATCGGGACAGGGACACTGACGGCTAATGAAAAACTGTTTTTT.

The chain is built from TRBV9 and TRBJ2-1; TRBD2 matches at 14 bases. This CDR3 spans 16 amino acids. Germline V lookup: CDR1 SGDLS, CDR2 YYNGEE. Unmatched junction bases numbered 9, after V lost 5 bases and J lost 8 bases. The CDR3 region has the DNA TGTGCCAGCAGTAGACTAGCGGGAGGGCCTAGGTATGAGCAGTTCTTC. This translates into CASSRLAGGPRYEQFF.

This chain uses TRBV10-3 with TRBJ1-1; D is unclear. V lost 6 bases to trimming and J lost 2 bases, with 19 bases between them. CDR1 and CDR2 from the germline V gene are ENHRY and SYGVKD. The CDR3 has 16 residues. The CDR3 loop is CAIRQPLGEPNTEAFF. CDR3 DNA: TGTGCCATCAGGCAACCTCTCGGAGAGCCTAACACTGAAGCTTTCTTT.

The rearrangement uses TRBV6-5 and TRBJ2-1, with TRBD1 matching over 9 bases. Germline values: CDR1 MNHEY, CDR2 SVGAGI. V was pared by 2 bases and J by 7 bases, with 9 bases of the junction left unmatched. CDR3 length equals 16 residues. CDR3 in amino acids: CASSYNSDRGYNEQFF. The CDR3 coding sequence is TGTGCCAGCAGTTACAATTCGGACAGGGGATATAATGAGCAGTTCTTC.

This rearrangement joins TRBV10-3 to TRBJ1-5; D not resolved. The CDR3 spans 15 residues. Trimming took 0 bases from V and 4 from J, leaving 10 bases between them. Per the germline V gene, CDR1 is ENHRY and CDR2 is SYGVKD. CDR3 sequence reads: CAISESWDSNQPQHF. CDR3 in DNA: TGTGCCATCAGTGAGTCGTGGGATTCTAATCAGCCCCAGCATTTT.

This clonotype has just a few counts. In nucleotides, the CDR3 is TGTGCCAGCAGCTTTTTGGTTGGAAGAACAACCGGGGAGCTGTTTTTT. It encodes CASSFLVGRTTGELFF. The chain recombines TRBV5-6 with TRBJ2-2; D uncertain. Germline lookup yields CDR1 SGHDT and CDR2 YYEEEE. With 2 bases removed from V and 5 bases from J, the gap between germline ends came to 16 bases. The CDR3 length is 16 residues.

This clonotype was counted only a few times. The gene calls are TRBV4-1 and TRBJ1-1; tentative D call: TRBD1 (6 bases). V was cut by 5 bases and J by 1 base, with 17 bases left in between. The germline CDR1 and CDR2 sequences are MGHRA and YSYEKL. This CDR3 comprises 16 residues. Written as DNA, the CDR3 is TGCGCCAGCAGCTCTGGCAGGGGCGGAGGGAACACTGAAGCTTTCTTT. It codes for CASSSGRGGGNTEAFF.

A few counts support this clonotype. The chain couples TRBV6-5 to TRBJ1-1; 7 bases fit TRBD1. Trimming took 4 bases from V and 1 from J; bases not matched to a gene: 6. This CDR3 is 15 amino acids long. The V gene's germline CDR1 is MNHEY and CDR2 SVGAGI. CDR3 DNA sequence: TGTGCCAGCAGTTCCCTGGGACAGCAGAACACTGAAGCTTTCTTT. It yields the protein CASSSLGQQNTEAFF.

This clonotype was seen ten or more times. V usage is TRBV4-3 and J usage is TRBJ1-1; no clear D gene. This CDR3 region has 16 residues. CDR1 LGHNA and CDR2 YSLEER come from the germline V gene. With 0 bases removed from V and 0 bases from J, the gap between germline ends came to 11 bases. The CDR3 is CASSQDRGILNTEAFF. The CDR3 DNA reads as TGCGCCAGCAGCCAAGACCGTGGCATTCTGAACACTGAAGCTTTCTTT.

V is TRBV5-1 and J is TRBJ2-1; D unclear. CDR1 SGHRS and CDR2 YFSETQ come from the germline V gene. This CDR3 is built from 17 residues. The V end was cut by 4 bases, the J end by 0 bases, with 17 bases between. In nucleotides, the CDR3 is TGCGCCAGCAGCCCCGCGTGGGTTCTAGGCTCCTACAATGAGCAGTTCTTC. It is translated as CASSPAWVLGSYNEQFF. The full variable domain, with the rest looked up from reference TRBV5-1 and TRBJ2-1, is KAGVTQTPRYLIKTRGQQVTLSCSPISGHRSVSWYQQTPGQGLQFLFEYFSETQRNKGNFPGRFSGRQFSNSRSEMNVSTLELGDSALYLCASSPAWVLGSYNEQFFGPGTRLTVL.

This clonotype showed up many times. The CDR3 DNA reads TGTGCCAGCAGTTCCCCGGACACGGTTGGAGATACGCAGTATTTT. This sequence encodes CASSSPDTVGDTQYF. The chain employs TRBV12-3 or TRBV12-4 and TRBJ2-3; perhaps TRBD1 as D (5 bases). V lost 4 bases to trimming and J lost 5 bases, with 16 bases between them. CDR3 length: 15 amino acids.

V usage is TRBV14 and J usage is TRBJ2-7; D uncertain. V lost 0 bases, J lost 6 bases, and 15 bases lay in between. The germline V gene has CDR1 SGHDN and CDR2 FVKESK. The CDR3 sequence is 15 residues long. In nucleotides, the CDR3 is TGTGCCAGCAGCCAAGATTGGACGGAAACGGGCGAGCAGTACTTC. Translating it yields CASSQDWTETGEQYF. The complete variable domain, with remaining parts taken from reference TRBV14 and TRBJ2-7, reads EAGVTQFPSHSVIEKGQTVTLRCDPISGHDNLYWYRRVMGKEIKFLLHFVKESKQDESGMPNNRFLAERTGGTYSTLKVQPAELEDSGVYFCASSQDWTETGEQYFGPGTRLTVT.

A few counts support this clonotype. The rearrangement uses TRBV5-1 and TRBJ2-2; 8 bases agree with TRBD1. This CDR3 has 16 amino acids. Germline CDR1 is SGHRS and CDR2 is YFSETQ. The V segment lost 0 bases and the J segment 2 bases; nucleotides outside the gene matches: 3. The CDR3 region has the DNA TGCGCCAGCAGCTTGGTCGGACAGGGCAACACCGGGGAGCTGTTTTTT. Its protein product is CASSLVGQGNTGELFF.

The J gene is TRBJ2-7, the V gene TRBV7-9; D perhaps matches TRBD2 (5 bases). Trimming shortened V by 0 bases and J by 3 bases, and 9 bases separated the two germline ends. The CDR3 contains 14 residues. Germline V gene data show CDR1 as SEHNR and CDR2 as FQNEAQ (reference sequence). CDR3 protein: CASSLAGVIYEQYF. CDR3 coding DNA: TGTGCCAGCAGCTTAGCGGGAGTTATCTACGAGCAGTACTTC.

V gene TRBV4-1 combines with J gene TRBJ2-3; D is uncertain. The germline V gene has CDR1 MGHRA and CDR2 YSYEKL. V was clipped by 3 bases and J by 2 bases, with 9 bases between them. This CDR3 spans 14 amino acids. The DNA of the CDR3 is TGCGCCAGCAGCCAGGGCTATTACACAGATACGCAGTATTTT. Translated, it gives CASSQGYYTDTQYF.

This clonotype has a count of ten or more. V is TRBV29-1 and J is TRBJ2-7, with 16 bases fitting TRBD2. There are 15 residues in the CDR3. Germline V CDR1 and CDR2: SQVTM, ANQGSEA. The V and J ends lost 5 bases and 1 base, in that order; junction bases with no gene match: 2. The CDR3 is CSVMGLAGGSYEQYF. The CDR3 nucleotides are TGCAGCGTTATGGGACTAGCGGGAGGGTCCTACGAGCAGTACTTC.

This clonotype has a handful of counts. This rearrangement joins TRBV9 to TRBJ2-2; D remains unclear. Per the germline V gene, CDR1 is SGDLS and CDR2 is YYNGEE. The CDR3 is made up of 16 amino acids. V was clipped by 0 bases and J by 5 bases, with 14 bases between them. DNA of the CDR3: TGTGCCAGCAGCGTAGGGGCCACTTCTAAAACCGGGGAGCTGTTTTTT. As protein: CASSVGATSKTGELFF.

CDR3: CASSLEGLAGKPSYNEQFF. CDR3 coding DNA: TGTGCCAGCAGCTTGGAGGGACTAGCGGGCAAACCCTCCTACAATGAGCAGTTCTTC. V and J are TRBV5-4 and TRBJ2-1, with 12 bases lining up with TRBD2. Germline assignment: CDR1 SGHNT and CDR2 YYREEE (reference sequence). Trimming at V came to 0 bases and at J to 0 bases, leaving 7 bases not matched to a gene. The CDR3 totals 19 residues.

The CDR3 DNA is TGCAGCGCCCGACTAGCGGGGGGTCGCAATGAGCAGTTCTTC. It codes for CSARLAGGRNEQFF. This rearrangement joins TRBV29-1 to TRBJ2-1; 13 bases line up with TRBD2. The CDR3 loop spans 14 amino acids. The trim removed 7 bases at V and 6 bases at J, leaving 6 bases unmatched. Per germline, CDR1 SQVTM and CDR2 ANQGSEA.